Below are 9 T cell receptor beta chains sequenced from a single sample in a study of blood T cell repertoires in COVID-19. Measured with immunoSEQ multiplex PCR; TCRdb has only the in-frame clones, and not every one. Of around 200,000 clones detected, more than 85% appear once; the ten largest clones hold roughly 2%. Sequenced input: peripheral blood. These receptors all come from a man aged 40-49 years with active or convalescent COVID-19.

This clone came up once. CDR3 loop: CASSLGWAEQYF. The CDR3 coding sequence is TGTGCCAGCAGCTTAGGGTGGGCCGAGCAGTACTTC. V usage is TRBV11-2 and J usage is TRBJ2-7, with unresolved D. This CDR3 is built from 12 residues. Per germline, CDR1 SGHAT and CDR2 FQNNGV. V was shortened by 1 base and J by 6 bases, with 7 bases between the two germline ends.

This chain connects TRBV3-1 (or the pseudogene TRBV3-2) to TRBJ2-2, with D hard to call. From germline, CDR1 is LGHDT and CDR2 YNNKEL (reference sequence). V lost 3 bases and J lost 3, with 17 bases in between. The length of the CDR3 is 17 residues. Here the CDR3 reads CASSHGFGTSDTGELFF. DNA of the CDR3: TGTGCCAGCAGCCATGGCTTTGGTACCTCAGACACCGGGGAGCTGTTTTTT.

This clone was found a few times. This rearrangement joins TRBV4-1 to TRBJ1-1; no clear D. V lost 0 bases and J lost 5, with 10 bases in between. This CDR3 is 14 amino acids long. Germline V CDR1 and CDR2: MGHRA, YSYEKL. The CDR3 protein is CASSQDRRGTEAFF. CDR3 nucleotide sequence: TGCGCCAGCAGCCAAGATCGGCGGGGAACTGAAGCTTTCTTT.

The rearrangement uses TRBV12-3 or TRBV12-4 and TRBJ1-2, with 7 bases matching TRBD1. The CDR3 has 13 amino acids. With 4 bases clipped from V and 6 bases from J, the junction kept 5 bases outside the gene matches. The CDR3 loop is CASSSGTADGYTF. CDR3 nucleotides: TGTGCCAGCAGTTCAGGGACAGCCGATGGCTACACCTTC.

The genes are TRBV28 and TRBJ1-1, with D uncertain. From germline, CDR1 is MDHEN and CDR2 SYDVKM. The CDR3 sequence is 12 residues long. V lost 6 bases and J 0 bases, leaving 5 bases between the germline ends. The CDR3 nucleotides are TGTGCCAGCAGGGAGTTGAACACTGAAGCTTTCTTT. It is translated as CASRELNTEAFF. The whole variable domain, remainder taken from reference TRBV28 and TRBJ1-1, is DVKVTQSSRYLVKRTGEKVFLECVQDMDHENMFWYRQDPGLGLRLIYFSYDVKMKEKGDIPEGYSVSREKKERFSLILESASTNQTSMYLCASRELNTEAFFGQGTRLTVV.

This chain uses TRBV12-5 with TRBJ2-5; 7 bases line up with TRBD1. The CDR3 spans 13 residues. The trim removed 6 bases at V and 5 bases at J, leaving 6 bases unmatched. CDR1 and CDR2 (germline): LGHNT, FRNRAP. The CDR3 spells CASGSGQAETQYF. CDR3 DNA: TGTGCTAGTGGGTCCGGACAGGCGGAGACCCAGTACTTC.

V is TRBV5-1 and J is TRBJ1-2; 9 nucleotides align to TRBD1. Germline V lookup: CDR1 SGHRS, CDR2 YFSETQ. This CDR3 has 15 amino acids. V was pared by 0 bases and J by 0 bases, with 0 bases of the junction left unmatched. CDR3 protein: CASSLGQGANYGYTF. In nucleotides, the CDR3 is TGCGCCAGCAGCTTGGGACAGGGGGCTAACTATGGCTACACCTTC.

This clone was seen a single time. V is TRBV4-1 and J is TRBJ1-3; possible D gene TRBD1, 6 bases. In germline, CDR1 is MGHRA, CDR2 YSYEKL. The CDR3 extends over 17 amino acids. V lost 3 bases and J 0 bases, leaving 15 bases between the germline ends. The CDR3 reads CASSQREGDTSGNTIYF. The CDR3 DNA follows: TGCGCCAGCAGCCAGAGAGAGGGGGACACCTCTGGAAACACCATATATTTT.

The V call is TRBV19, the J call TRBJ1-4; TRBD1 is a possible D gene (6 bases). Germline V gene data show CDR1 as LNHDA and CDR2 as SQIVND (reference sequence). V lost 3 bases, J lost 7 bases, and 15 bases lay in between. CDR3 length equals 15 residues. The CDR3 DNA sequence: TGTGCCAGTAGTATCAGCAGGGGAAGGGGTGAAAAACTGTTTTTT. Translated: CASSISRGRGEKLFF.